A single sample gave rise to the 14 T cell receptor beta chains below, sequenced in a study of blood T cell repertoires in COVID-19. Profiled with immunoSEQ multiplex PCR; TCRdb holds only in-frame clones, not every one. Among under 300,000 clones, less than 85% were seen once, and the ten largest hold more than 1.1%. The sequenced material came from peripheral blood. The receptors derive from a human donor with COVID-19, enrolled during active disease. The donor label of this sample is uncertain.

This clone was recorded only once. The chain combines TRBV27 with TRBJ2-1; 8 nucleotides line up with TRBD2. Per the germline V gene, CDR1 is MNHEY and CDR2 is SMNVEV (reference sequence). The CDR3 sequence is 14 residues long. Trimming took 7 bases from V and 4 from J; bases not matched to a gene: 6. The CDR3 here is CASTSGLPYNEQFF. CDR3 DNA: TGTGCCAGCACTAGCGGGCTACCATACAATGAGCAGTTCTTC.

This rearrangement joins TRBV2 to TRBJ1-1; TRBD1 agrees at 9 bases. This CDR3 region has 15 residues. Germline V gene data show CDR1 as SNHLY and CDR2 as FYNNEI. Trimming removed 5 bases from V and 4 bases from J; junction bases left unmatched: 8. The CDR3 DNA reads as TGTGCCAGCAGTTCCGGGACAGGGAGACCCACTGAAGCTTTCTTT. Amino acid sequence: CASSSGTGRPTEAFF.

The J gene is TRBJ2-2, the V gene TRBV7-2, with a weak D call TRBD2 (6 bases). This CDR3 is 18 amino acids long. V lost 5 bases and J lost 0, with 19 bases in between. Germline CDR1 and CDR2: SGHTA and FQGNSA. CDR3 region: CASSHLAISSANTGELFF. The CDR3 nucleotides are TGTGCCAGCAGCCACCTAGCGATATCATCGGCGAACACCGGGGAGCTGTTTTTT.

This clone was observed a handful of times. The chain couples TRBV5-1 to TRBJ2-5; D perhaps matches TRBD1 (6 bases). The V gene lost 4 bases and the J gene lost 3 bases, with 19 bases spanning the gap. The CDR3 is 16 amino acids. Germline CDR1 SGHRS, CDR2 YFSETQ. The CDR3 nucleotides are TGCGCCAGCAGCCTCACCCTCTTAGAGGGGGAAGAGACCCAGTACTTC. Residues: CASSLTLLEGEETQYF.

V usage is TRBV5-5 and J usage is TRBJ2-7; 10 bases match TRBD2. The CDR3 contains 16 residues. V was pared by 1 base and J by 4 bases, with 8 bases of the junction left unmatched. Germline values: CDR1 SGHKS, CDR2 YYEKEE (reference sequence). The CDR3 sequence is CASSLRGLAGAYEQYF. In DNA, the CDR3 is TGTGCCAGCAGCTTGAGAGGGCTAGCGGGAGCATACGAGCAGTACTTC.

This chain uses TRBV5-1 with TRBJ2-7, with 8 bases matching TRBD2. CDR1 is SGHRS, CDR2 YFSETQ, per germline. Unmatched junction bases numbered 10, after V lost 6 bases and J lost 5 bases. CDR3 size: 14 residues. In DNA form, the CDR3 reads TGCGCCAGCACCCCCGGCCTAGCGGGCGACGAGCAGTACTTC. Translated, it gives CASTPGLAGDEQYF.

The J gene is TRBJ1-4, the V gene TRBV18; D gene ambiguous. Trimming took 4 bases from V and 8 from J, leaving 14 bases between them. The germline V gene encodes CDR1 KGHSH and CDR2 LQKENI. The CDR3 covers 14 residues. The CDR3 region is CASSLSDTGEKLFF. CDR3 bases: TGTGCCAGCTCACTCTCCGACACGGGGGAAAAACTGTTTTTT.

CDR3 DNA sequence: TGTGCCAGCAGCTACCAGACTAGCGGGACCCAGTACTTC. It translates to CASSYQTSGTQYF. The chain joins TRBV28 to TRBJ2-5; the match to TRBD2 covers 9 bases. Germline CDR1 reads MDHEN; CDR2 reads SYDVKM. The CDR3 is 13 amino acids. The junction had 6 bases not matched to a gene; V was cut back by 6 bases and J by 7 bases.

The genes are TRBV28 and TRBJ1-1; 8 bases are shared with TRBD1. CDR1 is MDHEN and CDR2 is SYDVKM in the germline V gene. Losses at the gene ends were 3 bases for V and 3 bases for J; bases not matched to a gene: 15. The CDR3 length is 18 residues. CDR3 region: CASSLDVTGEGWDTEAFF. CDR3 nucleotides: TGTGCCAGCAGTTTGGATGTGACAGGGGAAGGCTGGGACACTGAAGCTTTCTTT.

The rearrangement joins TRBV28 to TRBJ1-1; no definite D call. The V end lost 3 bases, the J end lost 6 bases, and 11 bases lay between the germline ends. Germline assignment: CDR1 MDHEN and CDR2 SYDVKM. The CDR3 has 13 residues. CDR3 DNA sequence: TGTGCCAGCAGTTTCCGGGTTACGTCTGAAGCTTTCTTT. Translated, it gives CASSFRVTSEAFF.

This clone was picked up a small number of times. The CDR3 here is CASSPQGASGYTF. CDR3 in DNA: TGCGCCAGCAGTCCACAGGGGGCATCGGGCTACACCTTC. The V and J genes are TRBV10-2 and TRBJ1-2; 9 bases fit TRBD1. This CDR3 has 13 residues. With 5 bases clipped from V and 8 bases from J, the junction kept 6 bases outside the gene matches. Germline V gives CDR1 WSHSY, CDR2 SAAADI.

The chain links TRBV7-3 to TRBJ1-3, with D tentatively TRBD1 (6 bases). Trimming shortened V by 2 bases and J by 4 bases, and 12 bases separated the two germline ends. CDR3 size: 15 residues. Germline V gives CDR1 SGHTA, CDR2 FQGTGA. The CDR3 is CASSLGGQSGNTIYF. The CDR3 DNA reads as TGTGCCAGCAGCTTAGGGGGCCAGTCAGGAAACACCATATATTTT.

V and J are TRBV2 and TRBJ1-5, with TRBD1 matching over 7 bases. Per germline, CDR1 SNHLY and CDR2 FYNNEI. The CDR3 is 15 residues long. After removal of 4 bases from V and 1 base from J, the junction contained 4 bases not matched to a gene. CDR3 DNA sequence: TGTGCCAGCAGTGTCGAGACAGGGAGCAATCAGCCCCAGCATTTT. As protein: CASSVETGSNQPQHF.

The DNA of the CDR3 is TGTGCCAGCAGCTCGGGACTCGACAATCAGCCCCAGCATTTT. Its protein product is CASSSGLDNQPQHF. This rearrangement joins TRBV5-4 to TRBJ1-5, with D tentatively TRBD1 (5 bases). This CDR3 contains 14 residues. V gave up 3 bases and J gave up 3 bases, with 10 bases separating them. Germline V gene sequence: CDR1 SGHNT, CDR2 YYREEE (reference sequence).